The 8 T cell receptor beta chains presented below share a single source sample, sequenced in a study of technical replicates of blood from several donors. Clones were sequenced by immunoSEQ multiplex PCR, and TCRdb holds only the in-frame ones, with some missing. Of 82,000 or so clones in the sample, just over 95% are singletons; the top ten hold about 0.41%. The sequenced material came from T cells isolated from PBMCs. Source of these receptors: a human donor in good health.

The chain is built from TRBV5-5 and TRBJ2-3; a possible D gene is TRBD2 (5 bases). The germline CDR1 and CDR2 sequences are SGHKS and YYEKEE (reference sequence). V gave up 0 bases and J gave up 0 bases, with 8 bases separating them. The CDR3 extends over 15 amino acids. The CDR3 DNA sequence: TGTGCCAGCAGCTTGGTAGCGCCAAGCACAGATACGCAGTATTTT. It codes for CASSLVAPSTDTQYF.

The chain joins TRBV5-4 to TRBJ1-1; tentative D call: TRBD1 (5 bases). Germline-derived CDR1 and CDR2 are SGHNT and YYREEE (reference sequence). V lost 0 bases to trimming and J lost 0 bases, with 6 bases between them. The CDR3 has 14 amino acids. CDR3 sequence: CASSLDRMNTEAFF. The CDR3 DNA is TGTGCCAGCAGCTTGGACAGGATGAACACTGAAGCTTTCTTT.

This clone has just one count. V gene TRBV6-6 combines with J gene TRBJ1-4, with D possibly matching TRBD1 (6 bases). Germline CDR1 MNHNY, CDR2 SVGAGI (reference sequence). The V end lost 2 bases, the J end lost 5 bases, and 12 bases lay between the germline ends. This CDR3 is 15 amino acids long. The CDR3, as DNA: TGTGCCAGCAGTTACCTAACAGGGTCCAATGAAAAACTGTTTTTT. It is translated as CASSYLTGSNEKLFF.

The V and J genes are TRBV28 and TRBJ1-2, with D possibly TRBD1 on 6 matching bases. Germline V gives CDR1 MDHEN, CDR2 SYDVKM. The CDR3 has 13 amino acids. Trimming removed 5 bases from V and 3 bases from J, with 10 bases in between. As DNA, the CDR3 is TGTGCCAGCAGTCTGAACAGGGACTATGGCTACACCTTC. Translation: CASSLNRDYGYTF.

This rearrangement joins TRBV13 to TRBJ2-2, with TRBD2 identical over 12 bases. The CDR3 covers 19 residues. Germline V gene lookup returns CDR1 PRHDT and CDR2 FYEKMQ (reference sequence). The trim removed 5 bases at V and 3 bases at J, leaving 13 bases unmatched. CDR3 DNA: TGTGCCAGCAGCCCAGAATCCTTACTAGCGGGAGGAGACACCGGGGAGCTGTTTTTT. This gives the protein CASSPESLLAGGDTGELFF.

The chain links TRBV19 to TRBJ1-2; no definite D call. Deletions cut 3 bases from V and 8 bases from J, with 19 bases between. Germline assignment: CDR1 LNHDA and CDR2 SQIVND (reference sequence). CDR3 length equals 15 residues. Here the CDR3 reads CASSIPLPTGNGYTF. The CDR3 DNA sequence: TGTGCCAGTAGTATCCCTCTCCCTACGGGGAACGGCTACACCTTC.

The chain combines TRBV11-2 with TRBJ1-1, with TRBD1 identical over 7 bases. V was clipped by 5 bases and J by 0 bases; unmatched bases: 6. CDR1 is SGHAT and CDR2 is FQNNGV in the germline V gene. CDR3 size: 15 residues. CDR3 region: CASSTRDRLNTEAFF. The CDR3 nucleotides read TGTGCCAGCAGCACTCGGGACAGACTGAACACTGAAGCTTTCTTT.

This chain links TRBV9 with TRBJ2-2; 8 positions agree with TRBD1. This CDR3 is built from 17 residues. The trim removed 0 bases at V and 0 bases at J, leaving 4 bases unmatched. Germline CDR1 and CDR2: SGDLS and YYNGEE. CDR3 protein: CASSVALQGANTGELFF. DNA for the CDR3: TGTGCCAGCAGCGTAGCCCTACAGGGGGCGAACACCGGGGAGCTGTTTTTT.